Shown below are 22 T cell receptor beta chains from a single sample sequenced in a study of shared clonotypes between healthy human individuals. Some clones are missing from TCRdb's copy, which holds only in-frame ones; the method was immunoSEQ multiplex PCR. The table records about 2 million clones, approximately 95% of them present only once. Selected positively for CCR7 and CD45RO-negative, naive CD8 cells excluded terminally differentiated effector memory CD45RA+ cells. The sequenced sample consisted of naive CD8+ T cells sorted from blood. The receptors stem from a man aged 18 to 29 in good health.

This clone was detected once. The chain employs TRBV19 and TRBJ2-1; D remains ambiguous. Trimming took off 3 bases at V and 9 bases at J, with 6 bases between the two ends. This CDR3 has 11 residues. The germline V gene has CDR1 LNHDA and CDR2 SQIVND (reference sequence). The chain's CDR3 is CASSMWGEQFF. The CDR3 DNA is TGTGCCAGTAGTATGTGGGGTGAGCAGTTCTTC.

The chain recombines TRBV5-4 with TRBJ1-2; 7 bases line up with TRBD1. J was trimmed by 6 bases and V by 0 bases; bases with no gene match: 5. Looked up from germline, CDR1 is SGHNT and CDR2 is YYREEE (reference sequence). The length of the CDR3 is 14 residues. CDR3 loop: CASSLVGTDHGYTF. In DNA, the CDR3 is TGTGCCAGCAGCTTGGTGGGGACAGATCATGGCTACACCTTC.

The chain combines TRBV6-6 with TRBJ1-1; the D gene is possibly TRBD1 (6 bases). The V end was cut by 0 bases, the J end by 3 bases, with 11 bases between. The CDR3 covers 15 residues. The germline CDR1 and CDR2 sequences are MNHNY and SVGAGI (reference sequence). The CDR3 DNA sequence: TGTGCCAGCAGTTACTCTCCCGCAGGGGACACTGAAGCTTTCTTT. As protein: CASSYSPAGDTEAFF.

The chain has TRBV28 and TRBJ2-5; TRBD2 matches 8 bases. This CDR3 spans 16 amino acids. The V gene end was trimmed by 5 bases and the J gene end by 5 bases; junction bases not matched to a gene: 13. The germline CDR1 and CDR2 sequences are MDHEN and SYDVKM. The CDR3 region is CASSPRLAGPRETQYF. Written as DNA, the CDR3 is TGTGCCAGCAGTCCCCGGCTAGCGGGCCCCCGGGAGACCCAGTACTTC.

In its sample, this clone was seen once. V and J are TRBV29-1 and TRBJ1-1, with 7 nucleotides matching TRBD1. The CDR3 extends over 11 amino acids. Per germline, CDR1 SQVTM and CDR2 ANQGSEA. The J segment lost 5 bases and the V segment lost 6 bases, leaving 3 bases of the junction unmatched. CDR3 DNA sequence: TGCAGCGTCGGGACAGTTACTGAAGCTTTCTTT. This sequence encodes CSVGTVTEAFF.

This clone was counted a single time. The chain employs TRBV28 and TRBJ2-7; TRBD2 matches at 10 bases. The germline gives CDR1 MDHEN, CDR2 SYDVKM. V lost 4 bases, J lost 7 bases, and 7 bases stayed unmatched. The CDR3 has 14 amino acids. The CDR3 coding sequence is TGTGCCAGCAGTTATGGGACTAGCGCGGATGAGCAGTACTTC. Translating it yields CASSYGTSADEQYF.

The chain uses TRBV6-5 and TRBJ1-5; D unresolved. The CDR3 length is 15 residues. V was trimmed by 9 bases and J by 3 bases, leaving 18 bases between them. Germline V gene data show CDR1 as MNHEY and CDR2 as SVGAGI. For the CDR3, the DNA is TGTGCCAGAAGGACCCCGGACCGCTACAATCAGCCCCAGCATTTT. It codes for CARRTPDRYNQPQHF.

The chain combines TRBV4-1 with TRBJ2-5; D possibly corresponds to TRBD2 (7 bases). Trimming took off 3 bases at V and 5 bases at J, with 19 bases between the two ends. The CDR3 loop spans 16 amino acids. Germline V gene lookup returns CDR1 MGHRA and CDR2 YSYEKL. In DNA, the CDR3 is TGCGCCAGCAGCCATGGGTGGGGGGGCCTCGAGGAGACCCAGTACTTC. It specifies CASSHGWGGLEETQYF.

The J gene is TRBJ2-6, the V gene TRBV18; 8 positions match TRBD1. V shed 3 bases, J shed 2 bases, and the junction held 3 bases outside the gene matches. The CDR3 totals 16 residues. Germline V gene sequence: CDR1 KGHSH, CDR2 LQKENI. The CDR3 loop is CASSPYRGTGANVLTF. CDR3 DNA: TGTGCCAGCTCACCCTACAGGGGGACTGGGGCCAACGTCCTGACTTTC.

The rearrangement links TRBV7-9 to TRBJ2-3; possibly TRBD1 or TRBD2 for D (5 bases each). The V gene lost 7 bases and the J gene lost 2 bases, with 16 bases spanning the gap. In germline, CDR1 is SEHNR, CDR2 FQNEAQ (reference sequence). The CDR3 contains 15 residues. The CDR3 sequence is CASTITGDLTDTQYF. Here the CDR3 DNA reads TGTGCCAGCACCATAACCGGGGACCTCACAGATACGCAGTATTTT. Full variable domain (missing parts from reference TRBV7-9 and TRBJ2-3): DTGVSQNPRHKITKRGQNVTFRCDPISEHNRLYWYRQTLGQGPEFLTYFQNEAQLEKSRLLSDRFSAERPKGSFSTLEIQRTEQGDSAMYLCASTITGDLTDTQYFGPGTRLTVL.

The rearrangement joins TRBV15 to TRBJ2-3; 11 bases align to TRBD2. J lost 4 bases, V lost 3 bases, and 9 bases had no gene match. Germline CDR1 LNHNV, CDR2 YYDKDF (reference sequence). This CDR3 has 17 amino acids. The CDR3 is CATSSRLAGFFADTQYF. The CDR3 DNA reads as TGTGCCACCAGCAGCAGACTAGCGGGATTCTTCGCAGATACGCAGTATTTT.

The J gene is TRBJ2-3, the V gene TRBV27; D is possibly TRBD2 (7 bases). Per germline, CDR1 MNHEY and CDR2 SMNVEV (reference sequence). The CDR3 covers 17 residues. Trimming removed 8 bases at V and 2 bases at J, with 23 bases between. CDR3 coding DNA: TGTGCCAGCTATAACCGGGGGGCTAGCGGAACCACAGATACGCAGTATTTT. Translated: CASYNRGASGTTDTQYF.

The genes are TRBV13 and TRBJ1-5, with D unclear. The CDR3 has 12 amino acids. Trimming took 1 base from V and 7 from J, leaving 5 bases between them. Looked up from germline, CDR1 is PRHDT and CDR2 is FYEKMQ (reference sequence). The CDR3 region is CASSLDGQPQHF. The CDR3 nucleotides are TGTGCCAGCAGCTTAGATGGGCAGCCCCAGCATTTT. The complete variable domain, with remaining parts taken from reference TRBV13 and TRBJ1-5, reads AAGVIQSPRHLIKEKRETATLKCYPIPRHDTVYWYQQGPGQDPQFLISFYEKMQSDKGSIPDRFSAQQFSDYHSELNMSSLELGDSALYFCASSLDGQPQHFGDGTRLSIL.

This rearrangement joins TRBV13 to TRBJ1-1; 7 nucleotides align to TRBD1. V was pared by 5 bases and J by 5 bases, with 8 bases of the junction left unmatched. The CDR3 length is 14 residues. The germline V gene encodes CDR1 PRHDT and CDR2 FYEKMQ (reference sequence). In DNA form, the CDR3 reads TGTGCCAGCAGCCTAACGACAGGGTTGACTGAAGCTTTCTTT. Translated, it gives CASSLTTGLTEAFF.

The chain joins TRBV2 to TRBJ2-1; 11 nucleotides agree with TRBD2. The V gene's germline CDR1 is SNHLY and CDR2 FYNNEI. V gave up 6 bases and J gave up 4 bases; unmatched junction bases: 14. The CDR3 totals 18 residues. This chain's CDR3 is CASSRGTSGFSGYNEQFF. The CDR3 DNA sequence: TGTGCCAGCAGCCGCGGGACTAGCGGATTCTCGGGGTACAATGAGCAGTTCTTC. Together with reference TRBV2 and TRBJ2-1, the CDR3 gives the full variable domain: EPEVTQTPSHQVTQMGQEVILRCVPISNHLYFYWYRQILGQKVEFLVSFYNNEISEKSEIFDDQFSVERPDGSNFTLKIRSTKLEDSAMYFCASSRGTSGFSGYNEQFFGPGTRLTVL.

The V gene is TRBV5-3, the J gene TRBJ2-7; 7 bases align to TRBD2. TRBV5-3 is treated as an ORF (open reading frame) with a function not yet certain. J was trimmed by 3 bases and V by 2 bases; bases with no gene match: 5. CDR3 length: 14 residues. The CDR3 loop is CARSFGEGFYEQYF. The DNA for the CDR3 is TGTGCCAGAAGCTTTGGGGAGGGTTTCTACGAGCAGTACTTC.

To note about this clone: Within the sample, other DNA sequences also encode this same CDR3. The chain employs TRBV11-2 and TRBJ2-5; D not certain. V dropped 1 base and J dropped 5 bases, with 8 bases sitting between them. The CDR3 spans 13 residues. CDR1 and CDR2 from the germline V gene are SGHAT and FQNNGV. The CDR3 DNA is TGTGCCAGCAGCTTAGGCGGTGTCGAGACCCAGTACTTC. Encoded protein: CASSLGGVETQYF.

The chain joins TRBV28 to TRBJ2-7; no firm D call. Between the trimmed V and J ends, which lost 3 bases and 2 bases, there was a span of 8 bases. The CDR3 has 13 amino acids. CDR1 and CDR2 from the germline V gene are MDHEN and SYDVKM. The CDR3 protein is CASSFVDAYEQYF. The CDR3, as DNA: TGTGCCAGCAGTTTCGTAGACGCCTACGAGCAGTACTTC.

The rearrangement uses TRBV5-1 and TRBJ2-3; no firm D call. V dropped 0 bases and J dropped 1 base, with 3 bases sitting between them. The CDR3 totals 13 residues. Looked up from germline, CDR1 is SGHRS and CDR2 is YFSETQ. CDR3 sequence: CASSLVRTDTQYF. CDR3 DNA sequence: TGCGCCAGCAGCTTGGTCCGCACAGATACGCAGTATTTT. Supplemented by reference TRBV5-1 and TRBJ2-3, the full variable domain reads KAGVTQTPRYLIKTRGQQVTLSCSPISGHRSVSWYQQTPGQGLQFLFEYFSETQRNKGNFPGRFSGRQFSNSRSEMNVSTLELGDSALYLCASSLVRTDTQYFGPGTRLTVL.

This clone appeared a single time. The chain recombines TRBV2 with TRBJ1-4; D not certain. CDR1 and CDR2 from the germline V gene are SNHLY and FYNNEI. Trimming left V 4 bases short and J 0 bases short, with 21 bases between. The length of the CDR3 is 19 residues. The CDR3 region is CASSVSPFMEGTTNEKLFF. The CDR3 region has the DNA TGTGCCAGCAGTGTTTCCCCCTTTATGGAGGGTACAACTAATGAAAAACTGTTTTTT.

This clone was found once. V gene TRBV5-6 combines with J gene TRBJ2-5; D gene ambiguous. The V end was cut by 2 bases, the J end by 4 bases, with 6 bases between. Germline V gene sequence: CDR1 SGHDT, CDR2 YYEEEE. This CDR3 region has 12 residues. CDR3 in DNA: TGTGCCAGCAGCTTCATCGGAGAGACCCAGTACTTC. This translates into CASSFIGETQYF.

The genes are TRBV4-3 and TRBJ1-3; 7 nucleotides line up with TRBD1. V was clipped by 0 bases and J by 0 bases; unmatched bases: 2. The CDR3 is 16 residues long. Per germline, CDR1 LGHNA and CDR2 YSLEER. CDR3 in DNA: TGCGCCAGCAGCCAAGAGGGACAGAGCTCTGGAAACACCATATATTTT. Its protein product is CASSQEGQSSGNTIYF.